This entry lists 9 T cell receptor beta chains sequenced from one sample in a study of cytomegalovirus exposure and HLA in healthy donors. PCR used 60 Vbeta primers and 13 Jbeta primers. The assay was immunoSEQ multiplex PCR, and TCRdb's table has in-frame clones only and misses some. The sample lists about 190,000 clones, about nine tenths occurring once. Sequences were obtained from PBMCs. Receptors originate from a boy between 2 and 10 years old in good health and CMV-seronegative.

The gene calls are TRBV5-1 and TRBJ2-1, with TRBD1 identical over 8 bases. Germline loops: CDR1 SGHRS, CDR2 YFSETQ. Trimming cost V 3 bases and J 8 bases; bases outside gene matches: 7. This CDR3 is built from 14 residues. CDR3 DNA sequence: TGCGCCAGCAGCTCGACAGGGGCGGCACATGAGCAGTTCTTC. Its protein product is CASSSTGAAHEQFF.

This rearrangement joins TRBV30 to TRBJ1-6; 11 bases map to TRBD1. The CDR3 is made up of 15 amino acids. V dropped 0 bases and J dropped 10; count of bases not matched to a gene: 5. Germline assignment: CDR1 GTSNPN and CDR2 SVGIG (reference sequence). The CDR3 DNA reads as TGTGCCTGGAGTGTAGGACAGGGGGCCGGATCACCCCTCCACTTT. Amino acids: CAWSVGQGAGSPLHF. Combining the CDR3 with reference TRBV30 and TRBJ1-6 gives the whole variable domain SQTIHQWPATLVQPVGSPLSLECTVEGTSNPNLYWYRQAAGRGLQLLFYSVGIGQISSEVPQNLSASRPQDRQFILSSKKLLLSDSGFYLCAWSVGQGAGSPLHFGNGTRLTVT.

This sequence joins TRBV10-1 and TRBJ2-7; no reliable D call. CDR1 and CDR2 from the germline V gene are WNHNN and SYGVQD (reference sequence). The germline V and J ends were trimmed by 3 bases and 0 bases, with 9 bases remaining between them. This CDR3 spans 14 amino acids. This chain's CDR3 is CASSDGGSSYEQYF. CDR3 DNA sequence: TGCGCCAGCAGTGATGGCGGTAGCTCCTACGAGCAGTACTTC.

The CDR3 nucleotides read TGCAGCATCATAGGGACAGGGAAAGGAAACACCATATATTTT. Encoded protein: CSIIGTGKGNTIYF. The chain joins TRBV29-1 to TRBJ1-3, with 9 bases lining up with TRBD1. Per germline, CDR1 SQVTM and CDR2 ANQGSEA. The CDR3 runs 14 residues. Unmatched junction bases numbered 9, after V lost 8 bases and J lost 4 bases. Combining the CDR3 with reference TRBV29-1 and TRBJ1-3 gives the whole variable domain SAVISQKPSRDICQRGTSLTIQCQVDSQVTMMFWYRQQPGQSLTLIATANQGSEATYESGFVIDKFPISRPNLTFSTLTVSNMSPEDSSIYLCSIIGTGKGNTIYFGEGSWLTVV.

The chain couples TRBV30 to TRBJ1-5; D is uncertain. Germline V CDR1 and CDR2: GTSNPN, SVGIG (reference sequence). V was shortened by 1 base and J by 6 bases, with 16 bases between the two germline ends. CDR3 size: 15 residues. CDR3 in DNA: TGTGCCTGGAGTGCCGCCTCCCGAGATCGTCAGCCCCAGCATTTT. Encoded protein: CAWSAASRDRQPQHF.

This chain uses TRBV5-6 with TRBJ2-7; D is unresolved. The CDR3 sequence is 15 residues long. Germline lookup yields CDR1 SGHDT and CDR2 YYEEEE. Between the trimmed V and J ends, which lost 1 base and 2 bases, there was a span of 13 bases. The CDR3 region is CASSLFRGYTYEQYF. DNA for the CDR3: TGTGCCAGCAGCTTGTTCCGCGGATACACCTACGAGCAGTACTTC.

This rearrangement joins TRBV7-9 to TRBJ2-3; D is unclear. Between the trimmed V and J ends, which lost 5 bases and 8 bases, there was a span of 11 bases. The CDR3 has 12 amino acids. Germline values: CDR1 SEHNR, CDR2 FQNEAQ (reference sequence). The chain's CDR3 is CASSPVARTQYF. Written as DNA, the CDR3 is TGTGCCAGCAGCCCCGTAGCTCGTACGCAGTATTTT.

The rearrangement joins TRBV9 to TRBJ1-6; D is possibly TRBD1 (5 bases). V lost 1 base, J lost 10 bases, and 15 bases lay in between. This CDR3 contains 15 residues. Germline CDR1 SGDLS, CDR2 YYNGEE. CDR3 bases: TGTGCCAGCAGCGTATCCGGGCAGGGTGGATCACCCCTCCACTTT. Its translation: CASSVSGQGGSPLHF.

The gene calls are TRBV6-5 and TRBJ1-6; D perhaps matches TRBD1 (6 bases). The germline V and J ends were trimmed by 5 bases and 9 bases, with 14 bases remaining between them. Germline V gene sequence: CDR1 MNHEY, CDR2 SVGAGI. This CDR3 has 14 amino acids. CDR3: CASSQGQVSSPLHF. The CDR3 bases are TGTGCCAGCAGTCAGGGACAAGTGAGTTCACCCCTCCACTTT.